The present entry profiles one TCR beta chain with its context. Its target antigen remains unknown. No per-base quality is available; no much larger clone lies one base away. TCRbeta CDR3 regions were immunosequenced from extracted DNA using the immunoSEQ Assay at Adaptive Biotechnologies. In the original analysis: To measure the absolute abundance of each unique TCRbeta CDR3, the sequences were collapsed and filtered. Clonality was calculated as 1 minus Pielou's evenness, using only productive in-frame rearrangements. Regional overlap was measured by following the top 100 nucleotide rearrangements across paired samples, and the Morisita index was used to compare paired samples with unrelated samples. The immunoSEQ Rearrangement Details tool was used to assess convergence of nucleotide rearrangements onto identical amino acid sequences. Imported from immuneACCESS, the table was reduced by TCRdb to in-frame sequences with V and J called. These copies leave out some clones; in studies compared against another copy, an unresolved V gene accounts for under half, and the cause of the remainder is not known. V, J and clone size are taken as reported in that table, and D and trimming were inferred from the DNA itself. Across this sample there are about 5,900 clones, with about 40% seen only once. Roughly 13% of the sample belongs to the ten largest clones.

The record originates from a study of CXCR4 blockade with PD-1 therapy in pancreatic cancer (dated by TCRdb to the late 2010s). The study in broad terms: The study analyzed resected pancreatic ductal adenocarcinoma using both multiplex immunohistochemistry and TCRbeta immunosequencing, alongside ex vivo slice culture that tested PD-1 and CXCR4 blockade. To look at intratumoral heterogeneity, the researchers TCR-sequenced two geographically distinct regions from each of 6 tumors. General conclusions and limits of the study: A strong correlation was found between the frequency of an amino acid clone and the number of distinct nucleotide rearrangements encoding that clone, which suggests convergent selection driven by common tumor antigens. Because only TCRbeta chains were sequenced, true antigen-specificity overlap among convergent dominant clones remained unconfirmed while awaiting paired alpha-beta single-cell sequencing. Clonal expansion was observed in tumors, with a mean productive clonality of about 0.14 compared with roughly 0.047 in healthy blood, but no correlation between clonality and survival was found.

The archived tumor blocks were obtained from patients to whom no neoadjuvant therapy had been administered before resection. In the preserved-tissue arm, the study used around 33 surgical resection samples taken from approximately 25 pancreatic ductal adenocarcinoma patients who had not previously been treated. DNA for the resection arm was extracted from ten 5-micron curls of FFPE tumor lying next to the multiplex immunohistochemistry slide. CDR1 KGHSH and CDR2 LQKENI were looked up in the germline V gene. From its cysteine to its phenylalanine, the CDR3 spans 12 amino acids. Kept here is only the CDR3 DNA, which spans 36 bases and is read in frame from base 1. V and J are truncated by 0 bases and 7 bases respectively, leaving an intervening sequence of 7 bases.

Specimen: tumor tissue. The rearranged segments are TRBV18 and TRBJ2-7; the best D guess is TRBD2, with 6 bases matching. The receptor comes from a human donor with pancreatic ductal adenocarcinoma. The nucleotide sequence is given as TGTGCCAGCTCACCACCTGGGAGGGAGCAGTACTTC. It translates as CASSPPGREQYF.